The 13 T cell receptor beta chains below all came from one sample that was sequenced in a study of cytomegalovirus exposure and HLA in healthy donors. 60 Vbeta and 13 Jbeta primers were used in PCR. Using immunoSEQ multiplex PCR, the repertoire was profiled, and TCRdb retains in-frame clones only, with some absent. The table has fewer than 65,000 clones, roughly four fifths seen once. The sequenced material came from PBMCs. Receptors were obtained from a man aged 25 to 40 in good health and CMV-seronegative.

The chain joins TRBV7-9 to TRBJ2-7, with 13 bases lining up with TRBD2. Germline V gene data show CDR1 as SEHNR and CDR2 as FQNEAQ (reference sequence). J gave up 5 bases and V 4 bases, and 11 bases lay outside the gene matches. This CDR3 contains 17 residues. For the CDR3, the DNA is TGTGCCAGCAGCTCAGGACTAGCGGGAGTTCTGGGCCACGAGCAGTACTTC. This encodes CASSSGLAGVLGHEQYF.

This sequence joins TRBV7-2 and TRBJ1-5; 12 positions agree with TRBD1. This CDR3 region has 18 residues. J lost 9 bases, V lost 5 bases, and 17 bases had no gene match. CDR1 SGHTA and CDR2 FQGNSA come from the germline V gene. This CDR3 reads CASSLPGQGAPGAGPQHF. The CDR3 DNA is TGTGCCAGCAGCCTCCCGGGACAGGGGGCGCCCGGGGCTGGGCCCCAGCATTTT.

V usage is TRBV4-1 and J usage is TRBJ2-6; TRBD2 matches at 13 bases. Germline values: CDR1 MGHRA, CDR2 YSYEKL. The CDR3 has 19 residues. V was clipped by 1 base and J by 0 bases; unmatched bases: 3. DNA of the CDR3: TGCGCCAGCAGCCAAGGACTAGCGGGGGGAAACTCTGGGGCCAACGTCCTGACTTTC. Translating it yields CASSQGLAGGNSGANVLTF.

CDR3 sequence (DNA): TGTGCCAGCAGCCCAGGACAGGGTCTGGGAGGGTATTCACCCCTCCACTTT. It encodes CASSPGQGLGGYSPLHF. This sequence joins TRBV7-2 and TRBJ1-6, with 8 bases fitting TRBD1. V dropped 5 bases and J dropped 8; count of bases not matched to a gene: 14. This CDR3 spans 17 amino acids. Germline V gene data show CDR1 as SGHTA and CDR2 as FQGNSA.

The CDR3 DNA reads TGTGCCTGGAGTGTAGGGGGTTACGAGCAGTACTTC. Translation gives CAWSVGGYEQYF. This sequence joins TRBV30 and TRBJ2-7; a weak D match, TRBD1 (6 bases). V gave up 0 bases and J gave up 4 bases, with 7 bases separating them. CDR3 length: 12 residues. The germline V gene has CDR1 GTSNPN and CDR2 SVGIG (reference sequence).

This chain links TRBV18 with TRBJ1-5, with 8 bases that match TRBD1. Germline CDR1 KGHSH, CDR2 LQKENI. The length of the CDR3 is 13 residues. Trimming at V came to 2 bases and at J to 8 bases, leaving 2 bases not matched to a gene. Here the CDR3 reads CASSPGQGEPQHF. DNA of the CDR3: TGTGCCAGCTCACCAGGACAGGGTGAGCCCCAGCATTTT. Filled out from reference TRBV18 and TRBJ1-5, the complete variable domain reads NAGVMQNPRHLVRRRGQEARLRCSPMKGHSHVYWYRQLPEEGLKFMVYLQKENIIDESGMPKERFSAEFPKEGPSILRIQQVVRGDSAAYFCASSPGQGEPQHFGDGTRLSIL.

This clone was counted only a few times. The CDR3 nucleotides are TGCGCCAGCAGCCATATATTACAGGGTAACTATGGCTACACCTTC. Protein: CASSHILQGNYGYTF. The chain joins TRBV4-1 to TRBJ1-2, with TRBD1 as a possible D gene (6 bases). The CDR3 covers 15 residues. The germline V and J ends were trimmed by 3 bases and 1 base, with 12 bases remaining between them. Germline CDR1 MGHRA, CDR2 YSYEKL.

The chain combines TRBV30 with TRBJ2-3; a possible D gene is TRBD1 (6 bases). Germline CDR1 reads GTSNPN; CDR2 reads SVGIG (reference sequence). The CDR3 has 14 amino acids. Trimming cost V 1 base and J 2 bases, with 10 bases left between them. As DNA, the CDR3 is TGTGCCTGGAGTGGACAGGTTTTCACAGATACGCAGTATTTT. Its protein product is CAWSGQVFTDTQYF.

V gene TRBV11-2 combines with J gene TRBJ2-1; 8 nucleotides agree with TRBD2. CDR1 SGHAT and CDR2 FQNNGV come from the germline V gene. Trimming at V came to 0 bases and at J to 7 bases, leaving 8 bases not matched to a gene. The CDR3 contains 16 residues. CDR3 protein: CASSLDLSGSRNEQFF. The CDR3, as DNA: TGTGCCAGCAGCTTAGATCTAAGCGGGAGTCGAAATGAGCAGTTCTTC.

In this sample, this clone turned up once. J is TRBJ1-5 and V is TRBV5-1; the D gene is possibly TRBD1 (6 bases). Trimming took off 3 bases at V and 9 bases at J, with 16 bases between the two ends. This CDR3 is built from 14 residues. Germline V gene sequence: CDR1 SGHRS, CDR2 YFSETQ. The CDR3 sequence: CASSSGGGQGPQHF. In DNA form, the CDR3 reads TGCGCCAGCAGCTCGGGGGGGGGCCAGGGGCCCCAGCATTTT. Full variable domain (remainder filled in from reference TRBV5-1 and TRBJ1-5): KAGVTQTPRYLIKTRGQQVTLSCSPISGHRSVSWYQQTPGQGLQFLFEYFSETQRNKGNFPGRFSGRQFSNSRSEMNVSTLELGDSALYLCASSSGGGQGPQHFGDGTRLSIL.

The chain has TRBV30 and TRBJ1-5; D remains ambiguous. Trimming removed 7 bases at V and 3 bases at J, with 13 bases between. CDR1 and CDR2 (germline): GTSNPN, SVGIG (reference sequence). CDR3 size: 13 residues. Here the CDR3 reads CALTRGDNQPQHF. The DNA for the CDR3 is TGTGCCTTAACTCGCGGGGACAATCAGCCCCAGCATTTT.

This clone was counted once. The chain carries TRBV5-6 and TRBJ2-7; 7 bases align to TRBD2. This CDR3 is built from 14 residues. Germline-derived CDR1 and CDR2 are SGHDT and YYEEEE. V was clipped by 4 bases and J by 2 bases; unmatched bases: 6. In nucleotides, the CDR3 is TGTGCCAGCAGCCCGGGACTATCCCCCTACGAGCAGTACTTC. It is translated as CASSPGLSPYEQYF.

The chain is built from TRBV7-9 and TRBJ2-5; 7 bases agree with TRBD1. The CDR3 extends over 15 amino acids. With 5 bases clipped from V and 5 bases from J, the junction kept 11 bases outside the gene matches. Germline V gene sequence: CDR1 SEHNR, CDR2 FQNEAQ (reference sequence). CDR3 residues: CASSRWDRGAETQYF. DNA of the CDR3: TGTGCCAGCAGCCGGTGGGACAGAGGTGCGGAGACCCAGTACTTC.